This T cell receptor beta chain was identified during a study of blood T cell repertoires in COVID-19. Study as a whole: COVID-19 samples, acute and convalescent, were from the United States, Italy and Spain. T cells, B-cell-depleted T cells, or PBMCs provided the cDNA or gDNA that served as material.

This CDR3 is 12 amino acids long. Germline V CDR1 and CDR2: MNHEY, SVGAGI. V dropped 4 bases and J dropped 2 bases, with 6 bases sitting between them. Under the authors' procedure: Amplification with reference gene primers provided the estimates of nucleated cell counts. The data were produced by immunoSEQ multiplex PCR, yet TCRdb's version contains in-frame clones alone and is incomplete. V, J and clone size are taken as reported in that table, and D and trimming were inferred from the DNA itself. The table lists around 120,000 clones, approximately 87% of them singletons. Specimen: peripheral blood. V and J are TRBV6-5 and TRBJ2-7, with D unresolved. This receptor was taken from a man between 70 and 80 years old who had recovered from COVID-19. CDR3 in DNA: TGTGCCAGCAGTTCTACTGCCTACGAGCAGTACTTC. This encodes CASSSTAYEQYF.